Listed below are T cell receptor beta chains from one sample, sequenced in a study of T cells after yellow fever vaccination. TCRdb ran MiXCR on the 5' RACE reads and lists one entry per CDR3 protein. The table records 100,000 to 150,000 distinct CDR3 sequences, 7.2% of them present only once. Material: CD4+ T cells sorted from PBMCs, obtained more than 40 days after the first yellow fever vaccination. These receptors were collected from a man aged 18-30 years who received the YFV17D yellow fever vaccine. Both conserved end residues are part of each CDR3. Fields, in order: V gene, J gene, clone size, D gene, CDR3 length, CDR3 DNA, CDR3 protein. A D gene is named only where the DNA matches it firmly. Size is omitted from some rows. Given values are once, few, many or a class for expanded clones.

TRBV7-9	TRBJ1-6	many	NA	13	TGTGCCAGCAGCTCTTGGGAAAATTCACCCCTCCACTTT	CASSSWENSPLHF
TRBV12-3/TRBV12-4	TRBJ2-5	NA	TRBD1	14	TGTGCCAGCAGACCGGACAGGGTTCAAGAGACCCAGTACTTC	CASRPDRVQETQYF
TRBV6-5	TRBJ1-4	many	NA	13	TGTGCCAGCAGTTCGGGGGGCAATGAAAAACTGTTTTTT	CASSSGGNEKLFF
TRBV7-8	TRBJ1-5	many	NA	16	TGTGCCAGCAGCTCAGGAGGGGGGTATAGCAATCAGCCCCAGCATTTT	CASSSGGGYSNQPQHF
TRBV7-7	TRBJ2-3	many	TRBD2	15	TGTGCTAGCAGCCCTAGCGGGGGACCCCAGGGAACGCAGTATTTT	CASSPSGGPQGTQYF
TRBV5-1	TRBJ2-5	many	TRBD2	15	TGCGCCAGCAGCCGAGGACTAGCGGTCCGCGAGACCCAGTACTTC	CASSRGLAVRETQYF
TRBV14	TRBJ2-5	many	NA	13	TGTGCCAGCAGCCAAGTCCCCCAAGAGACCCAGTACTTC	CASSQVPQETQYF
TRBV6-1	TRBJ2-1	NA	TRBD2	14	TGTGCCAGCAGAGCGGGGGGCTCCTACAATGAGCAGTTCTTC	CASRAGGSYNEQFF
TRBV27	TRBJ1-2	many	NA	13	TGTGCCAGCAGTCCCTTGACAGCTTATGGCTACACCTTC	CASSPLTAYGYTF
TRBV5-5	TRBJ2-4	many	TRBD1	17	TGTGCCAGCAGTCGATCGCCGGGACAGAAGGGTTCCAACATTCAGTACTTC	CASSRSPGQKGSNIQYF
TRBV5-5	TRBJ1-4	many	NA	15	TGTGCCAGCAGACGGACAGTTTCGGAGAGTGAAAAACTGTTTTTT	CASRRTVSESEKLFF
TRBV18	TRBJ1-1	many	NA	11	TGTGCCAGCTCAACGAACACTGAAGCTTTCTTT	CASSTNTEAFF
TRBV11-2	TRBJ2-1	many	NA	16	TGTGCCAGCAGCTTAGGCTCGGCTAGGATTATAAATGAGCAGTTCTTC	CASSLGSARIINEQFF
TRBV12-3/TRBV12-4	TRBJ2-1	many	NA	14	TGTGCCAGCAGTTTGCAGGGTGGCAACAATGAGCAGTTCTTC	CASSLQGGNNEQFF
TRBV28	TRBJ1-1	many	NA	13	TGTGCCAGCAGCTCCCACGGGGACACTGAAGCTTTCTTT	CASSSHGDTEAFF
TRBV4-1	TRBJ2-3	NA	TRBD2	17	TGCGCCAACAGCCAGATTGGTCGGGAGCGGGGGAGAGATACGCAGTATTTT	CANSQIGRERGRDTQYF
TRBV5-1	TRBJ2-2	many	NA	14	TGCGCCAGCAGCTTGGCCGCAGGAACCGGGGAGCTGTTTTTT	CASSLAAGTGELFF
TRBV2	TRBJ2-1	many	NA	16	TGTGCCAGCCAAGCAAGGTGGGCCCAGGGATACAATGAGCAGTTCTTC	CASQARWAQGYNEQFF
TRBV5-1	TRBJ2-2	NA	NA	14	TGCGCCAGCAGCTTGGGGATGGGTCCCGGGGAGCTGTTTTTT	CASSLGMGPGELFF
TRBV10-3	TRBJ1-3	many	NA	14	TGTGCCATCAGTGCAGACAGCTCTGGAAACACCATATATTTT	CAISADSSGNTIYF
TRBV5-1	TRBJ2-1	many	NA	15	TGCGCCAGCAGACACATTTTTCGCTCCTACAATGAGCAGTTCTTC	CASRHIFRSYNEQFF
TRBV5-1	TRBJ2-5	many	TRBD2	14	TGCGCCAGCAGCGGGACTAGCGGCCAAGAGACCCAGTACTTC	CASSGTSGQETQYF
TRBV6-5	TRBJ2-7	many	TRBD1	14	TGTGCCAGCAGTTATACAGGGGGAAATAACGAGCAGTACTTC	CASSYTGGNNEQYF
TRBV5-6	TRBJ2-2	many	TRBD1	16	TGTGCCAGCAGGAAGACCGGGACAGGAAAAACCGGGGAGCTGTTTTTT	CASRKTGTGKTGELFF
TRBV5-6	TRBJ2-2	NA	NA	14	TGTGCCAGCAGCTCGGCGCGCAAGGCCGGGGAGCTGTTTTTT	CASSSARKAGELFF
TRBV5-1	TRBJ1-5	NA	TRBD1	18	TGCGCCAGCAGCCCAGGGACAGGGTTTCGACTCACCAATCAGCCCCAGCATTTT	CASSPGTGFRLTNQPQHF
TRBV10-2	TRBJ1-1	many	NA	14	TGCGCCAGCAGTACGTCAGTCGGGAACACTGAAGCTTTCTTT	CASSTSVGNTEAFF
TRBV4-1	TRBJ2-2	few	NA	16	TGCGCCAGCAGCCAACCTGGGACCCTCAACTCCGGGGAGCTGTTTTTT	CASSQPGTLNSGELFF
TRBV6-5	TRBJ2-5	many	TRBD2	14	TGTGCCAGCAGTTACGATGGGGGGGAAGAGACCCAGTACTTC	CASSYDGGEETQYF
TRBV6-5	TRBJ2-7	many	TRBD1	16	TGTGCCAGCAGTTACTTAGGAACAGGGGGTCGGTACGAGCAGTACTTC	CASSYLGTGGRYEQYF
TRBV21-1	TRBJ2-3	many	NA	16	TGTGCCAGCAGCCAAACCGACAGATCTAGCACAGATACGCAGTATTTT	CASSQTDRSSTDTQYF
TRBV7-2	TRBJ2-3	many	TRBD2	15	TGTGCCAGCAGCTTTTCTAGCGGGGTCCAAGATACGCAGTATTTT	CASSFSSGVQDTQYF
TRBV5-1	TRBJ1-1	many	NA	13	TGCGCCAGCAGCGGGGGGGATAGCACTGAAGCTTTCTTT	CASSGGDSTEAFF
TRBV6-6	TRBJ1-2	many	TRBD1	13	TGTGCCAGCACCAGCGGGACAGGGTTGGGCTACACCTTC	CASTSGTGLGYTF
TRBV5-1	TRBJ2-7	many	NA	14	TGCGCCAGCAGCTCTAGACAGGAGTCCTACGAGCAGTACTTC	CASSSRQESYEQYF
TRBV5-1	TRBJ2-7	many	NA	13	TGCGCCAGCAGCTTGGGGATTCCGGGGGAGCAGTACTTC	CASSLGIPGEQYF
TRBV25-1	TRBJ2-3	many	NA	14	TGTGCCAGCAGTGAATTTAGTGGCACAGATACGCAGTATTTT	CASSEFSGTDTQYF
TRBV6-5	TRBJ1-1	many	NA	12	TGTGCCAGCAGGCCCGAGGGGGAGAAAGCTTTCTTT	CASRPEGEKAFF
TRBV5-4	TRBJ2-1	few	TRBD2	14	TGTGCCAGCAGCCGAGCGGGGGGAAACAATGAGCAGTTCTTC	CASSRAGGNNEQFF
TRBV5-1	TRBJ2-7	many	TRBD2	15	TGCGCCAGCTCCCTTAGCGGGGGGGCCGGTTACGAGCAGTACTTC	CASSLSGGAGYEQYF
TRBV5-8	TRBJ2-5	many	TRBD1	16	TGTGCCAGCAGCCGGACGATAGGGGGCCTTCAAGAGACCCAGTACTTC	CASSRTIGGLQETQYF
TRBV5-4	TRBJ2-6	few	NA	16	TGTGCCAGCAGCTGGGTAAGAGCCTCTGGGGCCAACGTCCTGACTTTC	CASSWVRASGANVLTF
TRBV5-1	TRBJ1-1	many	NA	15	TGCGCCAGCAGCCCCACGACAGATATGAACACTGAAGCTTTCTTT	CASSPTTDMNTEAFF
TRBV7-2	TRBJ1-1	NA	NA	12	TGTGCCAGCAGCACCCGACCTGATGAAGCTTTCTTT	CASSTRPDEAFF
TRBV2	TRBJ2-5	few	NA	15	TGTGCCAGCAGTGTTCCCAGGGGACTTCGGGAGACCCAGTACTTC	CASSVPRGLRETQYF
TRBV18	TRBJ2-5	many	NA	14	TGTGCCAGCTCACCATCTGGGGGGCCGGGGACCCAGTACTTC	CASSPSGGPGTQYF
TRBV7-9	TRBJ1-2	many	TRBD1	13	TGTGCCAGCAGCTTAGAGCAGGGGGATGGCTACACCTTC	CASSLEQGDGYTF
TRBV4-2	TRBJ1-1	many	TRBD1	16	TGTGCCAGCAGCGTTAGCAGGGGGAACATGAACACTGAAGCTTTCTTT	CASSVSRGNMNTEAFF
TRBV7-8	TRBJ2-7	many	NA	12	TGTGCCAGCGTGGGTAGCTCCTACGAGCAGTACTTC	CASVGSSYEQYF
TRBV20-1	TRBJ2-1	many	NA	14	TGCAGTGCTAGAGGGGGGGCCTTCTACAATGAGCAGTTCTTC	CSARGGAFYNEQFF
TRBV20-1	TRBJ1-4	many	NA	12	TGCAGTGCTAGCTCTAGGATTGAAAAACTGTTTTTT	CSASSRIEKLFF